This T cell receptor (beta chain) is from a study of blood T cell repertoires in COVID-19. In the study overall: Researchers got acute and convalescent COVID-19 samples from the United States, Italy and Spain.

Per the study methods: Amplification from reference gene primers served as the basis for estimated nucleated cell counts. Sequencing used immunoSEQ multiplex PCR; TCRdb keeps in-frame clones, though not all of them. The D gene and trimming were derived from the DNA, and the V and J assignments and clone size from that table. Of under 300,000 clones in the sample, approximately 80% were seen once. This CDR3 comprises 12 residues. The germline V gene has CDR1 SNHLY and CDR2 FYNNEI. V shed 6 bases, J shed 10 bases, and the junction held 5 bases outside the gene matches. The TCR was taken from a woman older than 75 with acute or convalescent COVID-19. The chain has TRBV2 and TRBJ1-4; 7 nucleotides line up with TRBD1. Sequenced material: peripheral blood. CDR3 DNA: TGTGCCAGCAGCACAGGGGCCGGAAAACTGTTTTTT. Encoded protein: CASSTGAGKLFF.